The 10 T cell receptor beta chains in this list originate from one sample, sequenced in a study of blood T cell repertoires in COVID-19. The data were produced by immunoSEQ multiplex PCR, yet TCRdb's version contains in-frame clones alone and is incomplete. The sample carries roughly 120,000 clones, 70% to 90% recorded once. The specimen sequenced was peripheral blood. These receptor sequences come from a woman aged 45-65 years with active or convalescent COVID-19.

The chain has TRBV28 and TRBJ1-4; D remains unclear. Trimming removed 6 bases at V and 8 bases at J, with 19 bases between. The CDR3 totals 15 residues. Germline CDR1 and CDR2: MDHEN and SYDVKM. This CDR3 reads CASSPPEGGGEKLFF. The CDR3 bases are TGTGCCAGCAGCCCCCCGGAGGGCGGTGGAGAAAAACTGTTTTTT.

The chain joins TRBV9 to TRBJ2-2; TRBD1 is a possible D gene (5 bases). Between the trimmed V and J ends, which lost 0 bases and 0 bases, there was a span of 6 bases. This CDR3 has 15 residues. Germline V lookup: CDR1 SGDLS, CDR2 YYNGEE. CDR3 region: CASSVGTPNTGELFF. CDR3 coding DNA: TGTGCCAGCAGCGTAGGGACACCGAACACCGGGGAGCTGTTTTTT.

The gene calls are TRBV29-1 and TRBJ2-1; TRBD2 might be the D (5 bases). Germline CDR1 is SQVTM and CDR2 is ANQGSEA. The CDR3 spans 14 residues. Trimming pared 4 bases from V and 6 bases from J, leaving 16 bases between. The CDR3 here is CSVVVSGGLNEQFF. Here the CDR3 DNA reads TGCAGCGTTGTAGTGTCTGGCGGACTCAATGAGCAGTTCTTC.

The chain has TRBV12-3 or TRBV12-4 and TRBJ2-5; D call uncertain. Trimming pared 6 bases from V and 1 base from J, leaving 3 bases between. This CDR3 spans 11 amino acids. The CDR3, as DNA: TGTGCCAGCAGCATCCAAGAGACCCAGTACTTC. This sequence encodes CASSIQETQYF.

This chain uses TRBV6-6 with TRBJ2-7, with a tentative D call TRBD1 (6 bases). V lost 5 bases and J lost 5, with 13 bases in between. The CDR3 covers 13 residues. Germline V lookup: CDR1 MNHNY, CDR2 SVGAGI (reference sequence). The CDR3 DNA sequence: TGTGCCAGCAGTCAACGGGACATTAACGAGCAGTACTTC. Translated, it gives CASSQRDINEQYF.

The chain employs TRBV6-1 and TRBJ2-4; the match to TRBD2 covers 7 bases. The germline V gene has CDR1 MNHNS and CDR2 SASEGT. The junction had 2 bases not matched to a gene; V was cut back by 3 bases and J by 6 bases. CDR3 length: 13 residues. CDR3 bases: TGTGCCAGCAGTGACGGCGGGGGAAACATTCAGTACTTC. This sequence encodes CASSDGGGNIQYF.

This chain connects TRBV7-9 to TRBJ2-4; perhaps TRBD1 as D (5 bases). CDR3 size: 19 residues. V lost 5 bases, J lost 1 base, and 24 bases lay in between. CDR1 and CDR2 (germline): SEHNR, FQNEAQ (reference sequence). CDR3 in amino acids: CASSIRVREASAAKNIQYF. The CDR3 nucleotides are TGTGCCAGCAGCATCAGGGTACGTGAGGCCAGTGCGGCCAAAAACATTCAGTACTTC.

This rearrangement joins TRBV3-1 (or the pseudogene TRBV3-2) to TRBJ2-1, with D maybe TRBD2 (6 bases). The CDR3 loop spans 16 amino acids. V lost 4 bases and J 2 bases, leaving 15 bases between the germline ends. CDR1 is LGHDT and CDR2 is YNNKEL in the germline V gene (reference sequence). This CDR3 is CASSLATGLTYNEQFF. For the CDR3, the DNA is TGTGCCAGCAGCCTCGCGACGGGACTCACCTACAATGAGCAGTTCTTC.

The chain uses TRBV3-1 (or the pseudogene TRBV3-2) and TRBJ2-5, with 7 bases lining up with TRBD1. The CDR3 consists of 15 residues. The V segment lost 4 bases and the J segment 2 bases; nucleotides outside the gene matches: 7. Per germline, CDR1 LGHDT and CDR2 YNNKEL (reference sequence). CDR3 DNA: TGTGCCAGCAGCCGAGACAGGGACAAACAAGAGACCCAGTACTTC. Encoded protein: CASSRDRDKQETQYF.

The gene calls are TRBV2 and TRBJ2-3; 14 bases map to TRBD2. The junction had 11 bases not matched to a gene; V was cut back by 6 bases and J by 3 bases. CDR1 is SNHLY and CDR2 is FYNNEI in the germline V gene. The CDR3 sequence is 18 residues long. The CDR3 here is CASRNNPGLAGVTDTQYF. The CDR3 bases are TGTGCCAGCAGAAACAATCCGGGACTAGCGGGAGTTACAGATACGCAGTATTTT.